This T cell receptor beta chain appears in the sequencing data of a study of T cells in localized non-small cell lung cancer. Study-level findings and limits: The appearance of a median roughly 58 of the top 100 tumor clones was seen in adjacent lung.

With V trimmed by 2 bases and J by 7 bases, 2 bases remained unmatched. Germline values: CDR1 SGHTA, CDR2 FQGTGA. The CDR3 is 14 amino acids. Repertoires were generated with immunoSEQ multiplex PCR, while TCRdb's copy carries only in-frame clones and drops some. Of some 50,000 clones listed, approximately 86% are singletons. On this clone: Its antigen is not identified.

The sample consisted of PBMCs, taken before any cancer treatment. This sequence originates from a female donor with stage II lung adenocarcinoma. The chain has TRBV7-3 and TRBJ2-1; 10 nucleotides line up with TRBD2. The CDR3 sequence: CASSLPSGGNEQFF. CDR3 nucleotides: TGTGCCAGCAGCTTACCTAGCGGGGGAAATGAGCAGTTCTTC.